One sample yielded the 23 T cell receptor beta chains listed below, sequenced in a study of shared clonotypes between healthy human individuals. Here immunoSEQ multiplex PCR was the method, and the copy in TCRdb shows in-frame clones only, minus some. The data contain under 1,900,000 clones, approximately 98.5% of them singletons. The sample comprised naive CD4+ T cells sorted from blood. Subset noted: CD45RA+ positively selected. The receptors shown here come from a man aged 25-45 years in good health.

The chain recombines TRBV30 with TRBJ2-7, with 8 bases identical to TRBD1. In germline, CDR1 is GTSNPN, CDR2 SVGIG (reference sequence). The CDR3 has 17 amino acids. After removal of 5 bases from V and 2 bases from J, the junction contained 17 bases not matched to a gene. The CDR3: CAWAVRTGGPSAYEQYF. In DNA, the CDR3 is TGTGCCTGGGCCGTTCGAACAGGGGGACCAAGTGCCTACGAGCAGTACTTC.

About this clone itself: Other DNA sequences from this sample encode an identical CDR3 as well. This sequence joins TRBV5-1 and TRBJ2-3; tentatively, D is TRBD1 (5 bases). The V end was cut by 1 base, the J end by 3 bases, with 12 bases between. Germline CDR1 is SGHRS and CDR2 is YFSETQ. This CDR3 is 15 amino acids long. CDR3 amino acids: CASSLSQGRTDTQYF. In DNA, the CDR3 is TGCGCCAGCAGCTTGAGTCAGGGAAGAACAGATACGCAGTATTTT.

CDR3 residues: CASGNRDREIYGYTF. In DNA, the CDR3 is TGTGCCAGCGGGAACCGGGACAGGGAAATCTATGGCTACACCTTC. The genes are TRBV28 and TRBJ1-2, with TRBD1 identical over 9 bases. V trimming: 8 bases; J trimming: 4 bases; junction bases outside the gene matches: 11. Germline V gene sequence: CDR1 MDHEN, CDR2 SYDVKM. The CDR3 consists of 15 residues.

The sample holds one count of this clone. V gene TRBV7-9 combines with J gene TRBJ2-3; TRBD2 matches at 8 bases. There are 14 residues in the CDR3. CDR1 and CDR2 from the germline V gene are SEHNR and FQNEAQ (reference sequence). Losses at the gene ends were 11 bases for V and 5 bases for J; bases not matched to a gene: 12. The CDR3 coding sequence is TGTGCCCCTGATCTCGCGGGAGGAGGAGATACGCAGTATTTT. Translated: CAPDLAGGGDTQYF.

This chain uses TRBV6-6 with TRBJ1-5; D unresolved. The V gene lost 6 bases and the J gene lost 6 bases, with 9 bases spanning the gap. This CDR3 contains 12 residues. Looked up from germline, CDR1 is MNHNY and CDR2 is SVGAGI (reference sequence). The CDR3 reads CASSPPTQPQHF. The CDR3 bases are TGTGCCAGCAGCCCACCCACTCAGCCCCAGCATTTT.

The CDR3 DNA reads as TGTGCCATTGCAGATGGGACAGGGATGATGGGATTCTACGAGCAGTACTTC. Its translation: CAIADGTGMMGFYEQYF. The chain is built from TRBV10-3 and TRBJ2-7; 9 bases agree with TRBD1. With V trimmed by 9 bases and J by 3 bases, 18 bases remained unmatched. CDR1 and CDR2 (germline): ENHRY, SYGVKD. The CDR3 is 17 residues long.

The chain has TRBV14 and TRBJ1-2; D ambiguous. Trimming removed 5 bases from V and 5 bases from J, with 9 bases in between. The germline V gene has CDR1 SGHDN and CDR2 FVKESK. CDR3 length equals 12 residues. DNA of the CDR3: TGTGCCAGCAGCTTCTCAGTGTATGGCTACACCTTC. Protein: CASSFSVYGYTF. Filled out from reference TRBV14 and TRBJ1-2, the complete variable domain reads EAGVTQFPSHSVIEKGQTVTLRCDPISGHDNLYWYRRVMGKEIKFLLHFVKESKQDESGMPNNRFLAERTGGTYSTLKVQPAELEDSGVYFCASSFSVYGYTFGSGTRLTVV.

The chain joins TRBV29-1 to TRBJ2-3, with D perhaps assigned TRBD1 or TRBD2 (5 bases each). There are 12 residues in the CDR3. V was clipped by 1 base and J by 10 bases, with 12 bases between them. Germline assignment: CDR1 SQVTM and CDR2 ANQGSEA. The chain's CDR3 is CSVEGAGRAQYF. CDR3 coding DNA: TGCAGCGTTGAAGGGGCAGGGCGGGCGCAGTATTTT.

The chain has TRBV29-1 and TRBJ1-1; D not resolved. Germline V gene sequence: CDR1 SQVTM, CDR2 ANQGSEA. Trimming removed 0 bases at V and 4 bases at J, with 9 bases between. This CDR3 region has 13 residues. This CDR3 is CSVEDLRRTEAFF. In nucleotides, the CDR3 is TGCAGCGTTGAAGATTTGCGTCGCACTGAAGCTTTCTTT. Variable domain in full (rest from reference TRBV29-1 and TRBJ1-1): SAVISQKPSRDICQRGTSLTIQCQVDSQVTMMFWYRQQPGQSLTLIATANQGSEATYESGFVIDKFPISRPNLTFSTLTVSNMSPEDSSIYLCSVEDLRRTEAFFGQGTRLTVV.

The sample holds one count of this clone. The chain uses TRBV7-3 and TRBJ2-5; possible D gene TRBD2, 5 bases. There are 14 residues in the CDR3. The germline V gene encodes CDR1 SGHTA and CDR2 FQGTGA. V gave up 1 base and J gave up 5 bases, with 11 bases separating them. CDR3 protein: CASSLMGSAETQYF. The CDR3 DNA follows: TGTGCCAGCAGCTTAATGGGTAGCGCGGAGACCCAGTACTTC.

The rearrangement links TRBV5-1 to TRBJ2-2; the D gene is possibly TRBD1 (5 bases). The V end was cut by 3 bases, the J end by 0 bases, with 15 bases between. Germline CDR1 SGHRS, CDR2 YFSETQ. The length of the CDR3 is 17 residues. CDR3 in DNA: TGCGCCAGCAGCTCCCTGGGGCTGGAAGCGAACACCGGGGAGCTGTTTTTT. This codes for CASSSLGLEANTGELFF.

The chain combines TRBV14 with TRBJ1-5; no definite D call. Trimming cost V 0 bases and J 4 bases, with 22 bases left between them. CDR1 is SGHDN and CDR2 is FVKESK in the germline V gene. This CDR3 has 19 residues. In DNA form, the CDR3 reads TGTGCCAGCAGCCAAGATCATACTTGGGGTCCGCCAAGAAATCAGCCCCAGCATTTT. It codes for CASSQDHTWGPPRNQPQHF.

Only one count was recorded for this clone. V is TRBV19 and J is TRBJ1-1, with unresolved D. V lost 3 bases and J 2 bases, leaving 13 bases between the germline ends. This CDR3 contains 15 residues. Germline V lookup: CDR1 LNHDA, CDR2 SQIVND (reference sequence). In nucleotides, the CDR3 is TGTGCCAGTAGTATTTCTATGACGGTCAACACTGAAGCTTTCTTT. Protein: CASSISMTVNTEAFF.

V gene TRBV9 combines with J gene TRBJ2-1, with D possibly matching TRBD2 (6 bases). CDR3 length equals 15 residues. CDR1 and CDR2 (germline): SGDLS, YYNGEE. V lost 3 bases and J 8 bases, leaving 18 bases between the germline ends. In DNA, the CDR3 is TGTGCCAGCAGCGCCGATAGCGGCCGCGCCGATGAGCAGTTCTTC. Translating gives CASSADSGRADEQFF.

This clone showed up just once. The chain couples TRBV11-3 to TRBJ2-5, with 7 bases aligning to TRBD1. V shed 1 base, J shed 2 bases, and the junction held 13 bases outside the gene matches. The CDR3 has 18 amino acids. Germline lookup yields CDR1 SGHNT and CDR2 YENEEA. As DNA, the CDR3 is TGTGCCAGCAGCTTAGGCGGTGTCGGGACAGAGAAACAAGAGACCCAGTACTTC. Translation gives CASSLGGVGTEKQETQYF.

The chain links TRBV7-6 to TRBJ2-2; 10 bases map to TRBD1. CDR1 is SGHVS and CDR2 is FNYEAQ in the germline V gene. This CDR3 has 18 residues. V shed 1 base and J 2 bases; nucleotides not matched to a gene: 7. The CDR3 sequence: CASSLVPGQGVNTGELFF. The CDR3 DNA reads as TGTGCCAGCAGCTTAGTACCCGGACAGGGGGTTAACACCGGGGAGCTGTTTTTT.

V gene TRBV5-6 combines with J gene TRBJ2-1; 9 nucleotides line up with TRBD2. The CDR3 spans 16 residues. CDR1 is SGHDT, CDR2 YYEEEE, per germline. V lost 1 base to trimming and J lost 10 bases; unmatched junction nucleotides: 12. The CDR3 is CASSLSLPGLAGEQFF. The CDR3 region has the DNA TGTGCCAGCAGCTTGTCGCTTCCGGGACTAGCAGGCGAGCAGTTCTTC.

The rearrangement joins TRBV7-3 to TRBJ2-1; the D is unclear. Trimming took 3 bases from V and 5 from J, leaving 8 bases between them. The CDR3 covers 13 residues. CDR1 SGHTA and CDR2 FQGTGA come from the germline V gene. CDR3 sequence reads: CASSLSQDNEQFF. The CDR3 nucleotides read TGTGCCAGCAGCTTGAGCCAAGACAATGAGCAGTTCTTC.

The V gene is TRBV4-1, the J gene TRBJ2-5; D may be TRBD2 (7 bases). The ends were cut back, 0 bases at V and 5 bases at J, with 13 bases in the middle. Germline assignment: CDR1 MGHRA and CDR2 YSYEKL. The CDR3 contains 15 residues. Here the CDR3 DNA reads TGCGCCAGCAGCCAAGATCTACAGGGAGGGGAGACCCAGTACTTC. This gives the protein CASSQDLQGGETQYF.

CDR3 protein: CASSDPGLASGEQYF. The DNA for the CDR3 is TGTGCCAGCAGTGATCCGGGACTAGCTTCTGGCGAGCAGTACTTC. This chain links TRBV28 with TRBJ2-7; 9 bases line up with TRBD2. The CDR3 has 15 residues. Germline V CDR1 and CDR2: MDHEN, SYDVKM. V was pared by 5 bases and J by 6 bases, with 11 bases of the junction left unmatched.

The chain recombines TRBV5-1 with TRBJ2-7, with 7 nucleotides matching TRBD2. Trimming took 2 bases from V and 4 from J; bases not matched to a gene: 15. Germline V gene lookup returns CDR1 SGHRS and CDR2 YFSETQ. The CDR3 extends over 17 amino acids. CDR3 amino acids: CASSFRFGREVAYEQYF. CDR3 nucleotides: TGCGCCAGCAGCTTCCGGTTCGGCCGGGAGGTAGCGTACGAGCAGTACTTC.

This chain's CDR3 is CASQQGIANYGYTF. The CDR3 region has the DNA TGTGCCAGCCAACAGGGAATAGCTAACTATGGCTACACCTTC. V and J are TRBV28 and TRBJ1-2; the D gene is possibly TRBD1 (6 bases). Per the germline V gene, CDR1 is MDHEN and CDR2 is SYDVKM. The CDR3 has 14 residues. Trimming left V 8 bases short and J 0 bases short, with 13 bases between.

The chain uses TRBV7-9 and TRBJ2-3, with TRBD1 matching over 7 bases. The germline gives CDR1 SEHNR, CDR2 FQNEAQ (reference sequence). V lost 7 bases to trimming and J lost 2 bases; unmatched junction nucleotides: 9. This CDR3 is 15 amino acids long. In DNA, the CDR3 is TGTGCCAGCACCTTCGGACAGGTCTACACAGATACGCAGTATTTT. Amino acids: CASTFGQVYTDTQYF.